A selection of T cell receptor beta chains follows, all from one sample in a study of cytotoxic CD8 clonotypes in ibrutinib-treated CLL. This table comes from immunoSEQ multiplex PCR, and its TCRdb copy is limited to in-frame clones, with some not included. The table has roughly 200,000 clones, approximately 72% seen once; the top ten hold around an eighth. The sequenced sample was PBMCs, obtained after 24 months of ibrutinib treatment. The receptors derive from a human donor with chronic lymphocytic leukemia. Each CDR3 is given with its conserved first and last residue. The D gene is left open where the match is weak. Clone size is shown for a subset of rows, as once, few, many or a class of expanded clone.

>TRBJ2-7|-|TRBV7-9|-|16
TGTGCCAGCAGCCTCCGGGACAAGACCCCACTTTACGAGCAGTACTTC
CASSLRDKTPLYEQYF
>TRBJ2-7|-|TRBV20-1|-|11
TGCAGTGTTCGCAGGTCCTACGAGCAGTACTTC
CSVRRSYEQYF
>TRBJ2-7|TRBD2|TRBV4-1|-|14
TGCGCCAGCAGCCTCAGAGCGGGGACCTACGAGCAGTACTTC
CASSLRAGTYEQYF
>TRBJ2-1|-|TRBV23-1|-|14
TGCGCCAGCAGTCAATCGTCAGGGATGGATGAGCAGTTCTTC
CASSQSSGMDEQFF
>TRBJ2-7|-|TRBV11-2|-|14
TGTGCCAGCAGCTTACAGCGCTCTTATTCCGAGCAGTACTTC
CASSLQRSYSEQYF
>TRBJ2-1|-|TRBV5-1|-|16
TGCGCCAGCAGCTTGGTAGCGGCGATCTCCTACAATGAGCAGTTCTTC
CASSLVAAISYNEQFF
>TRBJ2-3|-|TRBV7-9|-|14
TGTGCCAGCAGCTTATGGGCGAGCACAGATACGCAGTATTTT
CASSLWASTDTQYF
>TRBJ2-2|-|TRBV7-3|-|16
TGTGCCAGCAGCTTAAACAGCCCTTTGAGCCCCGGGGAGCTGTTTTTT
CASSLNSPLSPGELFF
>TRBJ2-7|TRBD2|TRBV9|once|15
TGTGCCAGCAGCCCGACTAGCGGGAGCTTCTACGAGCAGTACTTC
CASSPTSGSFYEQYF
>TRBJ2-5|-|TRBV5-1|-|12
TGCGCCAGCAGAGTAGGTCGGGAGACCCAGTACTTC
CASRVGRETQYF
>TRBJ2-1|-|TRBV5-1|-|14
TGCGCCAGCAGCTCGGGAGCGGAATACAATGAGCAGTTCTTC
CASSSGAEYNEQFF
>TRBJ1-1|TRBD1|TRBV19|-|14
TGTGCCAGTAGTATGAGGGACAGGGCCACTGAAGCTTTCTTT
CASSMRDRATEAFF
>TRBJ2-7|-|TRBV6-5|-|14
TGTGCCAGCAGTTACTCGTTCGGCGCCTACGAGCAGTACTTC
CASSYSFGAYEQYF
>TRBJ2-1|-|TRBV6-1|-|12
TGTGCCAGCAATATCATTTCGGGACAGCAGTTCTTC
CASNIISGQQFF
>TRBJ2-3|-|TRBV9|-|17
TGTGCCAGCAGCGTAGCTTGGCGGAGAGAGGTCACAGATACGCAGTATTTT
CASSVAWRREVTDTQYF
>TRBJ2-7|-|TRBV30|-|13
TGTGCCTGCGTACTGTCCCCGAGCTACGAGCAGTACTTC
CACVLSPSYEQYF
>TRBJ1-4|-|TRBV30|-|13
TGTGCCTGGAGTGTCCGACCCGGGGAAAAACTGTTTTTT
CAWSVRPGEKLFF
>TRBJ1-1|TRBD1|TRBV7-2|-|14
TGTGCCAGCAGCTCCTTGACAGGGGGGACTGAAGCTTTCTTT
CASSSLTGGTEAFF
>TRBJ2-1|TRBD2|TRBV27|-|15
TGTGCCAGCAGTTCCGGGACTAGCGCCTTCGATGAGCAGTTCTTC
CASSSGTSAFDEQFF
>TRBJ2-7|-|TRBV4-1|-|18
TGCGCCAGCAGCCAAGTGTTCGTTCGCGGAACAGTCTCCTACGAGCAGTACTTC
CASSQVFVRGTVSYEQYF
>TRBJ2-4|TRBD1|TRBV29-1|-|16
TGCAGCGTTGGGGGCGCCAACAGGGGGCCCAAAAACATTCAGTACTTC
CSVGGANRGPKNIQYF
>TRBJ1-4|-|TRBV18|-|15
TGTGCCAGCTCACCATCGGTCCCAACTAATGAAAAACTGTTTTTT
CASSPSVPTNEKLFF
>TRBJ2-1|-|TRBV4-3|-|15
TGCGCCAGCAGCCAGGTCGGGACCTCCTACAATGAGCAGTTCTTC
CASSQVGTSYNEQFF
>TRBJ1-2|-|TRBV11-2|few|14
TGTGCCAGCACCCCTTTCTTGGCTAACTATGGCTACACCTTC
CASTPFLANYGYTF
>TRBJ1-1|-|TRBV6-1|-|12
TGTGCCAGCACCTGGGGGGACGGTGAAGCTTTCTTT
CASTWGDGEAFF
>TRBJ1-2|-|TRBV7-9|-|14
TGTGCCAGCAGCTTAGAGACAAGATACTATGGCTACACCTTC
CASSLETRYYGYTF
>TRBJ2-2|-|TRBV7-3|-|17
TGTGCCAGCAGCTTAAACGGCGGGACCGCGAACACCGGGGAGCTGTTTTTT
CASSLNGGTANTGELFF
>TRBJ2-1|-|TRBV29-1|-|14
TGCAGCGTTGCGGCCAGGGGCTCCTACAATGAGCAGTTCTTC
CSVAARGSYNEQFF
>TRBJ1-4|TRBD1|TRBV4-2|-|15
TGTGCCAGCAGCCGCCCGGGACAGCAGGGGGAAAAACTGTTTTTT
CASSRPGQQGEKLFF
>TRBJ2-5|-|TRBV18|once|14
TGTGCCAGCTCACCCAGGGGGGAACAAGAGACCCAGTACTTC
CASSPRGEQETQYF
>TRBJ1-3|TRBD1|TRBV5-1|-|15
TGCGCCAGCAGCTTGGAAGGGACAGCTGGAAACACCATATATTTT
CASSLEGTAGNTIYF
>TRBJ2-7|TRBD2|TRBV4-2|once|15
TGTGCCAGCAGCCAACGGCCGGGAGGGAACTACGAGCAGTACTTC
CASSQRPGGNYEQYF
>TRBJ1-5|-|TRBV19|few|12
TGTGCCAGTAGTGGCGGGTATCAGCCCCAGCATTTT
CASSGGYQPQHF
>TRBJ1-4|-|TRBV30|-|12
TGTGCCTGGAACAGGGCGGAAGAAAAACTGTTTTTT
CAWNRAEEKLFF
>TRBJ2-2|-|TRBV7-2|once|15
TGTGCCAGCAGCTTGGGCAGGGCGAACACCGGGGAGCTGTTTTTT
CASSLGRANTGELFF
>TRBJ2-3|-|TRBV27|few|14
TGTGCCAGCAGTTTAACGCTCCTCCAGGGGACGCAGTATTTT
CASSLTLLQGTQYF
>TRBJ2-1|TRBD2|TRBV7-3|-|15
TGTGCCAGCAGCTTATGGAGTCCGGGGGGTAATGAGCAGTTCTTC
CASSLWSPGGNEQFF
>TRBJ1-1|-|TRBV5-1|-|16
TGCGCCAGCAGCTTGACCTATCTGGGGAAGAACACTGAAGCTTTCTTT
CASSLTYLGKNTEAFF
>TRBJ1-2|TRBD1|TRBV5-4|-|14
TGTGCCAGCAGCTCAATCCGGACAGGGCGGAGCTACACCTTC
CASSSIRTGRSYTF
>TRBJ2-2|-|TRBV6-1|few|14
TGTGCCAGCAGTAACTGGGGGGGCGTCGGGGAGCTGTTTTTT
CASSNWGGVGELFF
>TRBJ2-5|TRBD2|TRBV28|-|14
TGTGCCAGCAGCCGGACTAGCGTGTTGGAGACCCAGTACTTC
CASSRTSVLETQYF
>TRBJ2-1|-|TRBV5-1|once|15
TGCGCCAGCAGCTCCGGGACGGATTTATACAATGAGCAGTTCTTC
CASSSGTDLYNEQFF
>TRBJ1-2|-|TRBV5-6|-|13
TGTGCCAGCAGCAGGAGGGGAAATTATGGCTACACCTTC
CASSRRGNYGYTF